This passage covers 9 T cell receptor beta chains from one sample sequenced in a study of blood T cell repertoires in COVID-19. Generated by immunoSEQ multiplex PCR, the TCRdb table keeps only in-frame clones and is missing some. This sample has some 150,000 clones, with 75% to 85% found just once. The sample taken for sequencing was peripheral blood. The receptors shown here come from a woman between 50 and 59 years old in a cohort sampled during active or convalescent COVID-19.

This clone occurred a few times. The chain uses TRBV14 and TRBJ1-2; D is ambiguous. This CDR3 spans 15 amino acids. CDR1 and CDR2 from the germline V gene are SGHDN and FVKESK. V shed 1 base and J shed 2 bases, with 11 bases lying between them. The DNA for the CDR3 is TGTGCCAGCAGCCAAGCTAGTCAGTCAAACTATGGCTACACCTTC. It is translated as CASSQASQSNYGYTF.

V gene TRBV9 combines with J gene TRBJ2-7; D is possibly TRBD2 (6 bases). The V end was cut by 0 bases, the J end by 1 base, with 11 bases between. CDR3 length: 15 amino acids. Germline CDR1 is SGDLS and CDR2 is YYNGEE. The CDR3: CASSVGVGGSYEQYF. For the CDR3, the DNA is TGTGCCAGCAGCGTAGGGGTCGGGGGTTCCTACGAGCAGTACTTC.

This rearrangement joins TRBV5-1 to TRBJ1-5; D ambiguous. V dropped 4 bases and J dropped 4 bases, with 9 bases sitting between them. The length of the CDR3 is 13 residues. Germline assignment: CDR1 SGHRS and CDR2 YFSETQ. CDR3 sequence: CASSAAGNQPQHF. CDR3 bases: TGCGCCAGCAGCGCCGCCGGGAATCAGCCCCAGCATTTT.

The rearrangement links TRBV29-1 to TRBJ2-1, with D maybe TRBD1 (6 bases). The V end was cut by 8 bases, the J end by 5 bases, with 10 bases between. There are 11 residues in the CDR3. Germline V gene lookup returns CDR1 SQVTM and CDR2 ANQGSEA. This chain's CDR3 is CSTRDNNEQFF. CDR3 nucleotides: TGCAGCACCCGGGACAACAATGAGCAGTTCTTC.

The chain employs TRBV27 and TRBJ1-4, with a weak D call TRBD1 (5 bases). The CDR3 covers 15 residues. V shed 4 bases and J shed 8 bases, with 17 bases lying between them. Germline CDR1 is MNHEY and CDR2 is SMNVEV (reference sequence). The CDR3 protein is CASSWGRKGGEKLFF. CDR3 sequence (DNA): TGTGCCAGCAGTTGGGGCCGGAAGGGAGGGGAAAAACTGTTTTTT.

This sequence joins TRBV3-1 (or the pseudogene TRBV3-2) and TRBJ1-4, with D uncertain. Germline V CDR1 and CDR2: LGHDT, YNNKEL (reference sequence). Trimming shortened V by 0 bases and J by 0 bases, and 2 bases separated the two germline ends. CDR3 length equals 14 residues. CDR3 coding DNA: TGTGCCAGCAGCCAAGATACAACTAATGAAAAACTGTTTTTT. It codes for CASSQDTTNEKLFF.

This sequence joins TRBV27 and TRBJ2-7, with 8 nucleotides matching TRBD1. CDR1 MNHEY and CDR2 SMNVEV come from the germline V gene (reference sequence). Unmatched junction bases numbered 4, after V lost 3 bases and J lost 6 bases. This CDR3 is built from 13 residues. Written as DNA, the CDR3 is TGTGCCAGCAGTTTGGAGCAGGGGGCCGAGCAGTACTTC. It codes for CASSLEQGAEQYF.

The V and J genes are TRBV5-4 and TRBJ1-5; a possible D gene is TRBD1 (5 bases). Germline CDR1 reads SGHNT; CDR2 reads YYREEE (reference sequence). CDR3 length: 13 amino acids. The V gene lost 0 bases and the J gene lost 7 bases, with 8 bases spanning the gap. The CDR3 region is CASSLGRAQPQHF. The CDR3 bases are TGTGCCAGCAGCTTGGGCAGGGCGCAGCCCCAGCATTTT.

As DNA, the CDR3 is TGTGCCAGCAGCCAAGGTGTTGAGGAGACCCAGTACTTC. Its protein is CASSQGVEETQYF. V usage is TRBV3-1 (or the pseudogene TRBV3-2) and J usage is TRBJ2-5; the D is unclear. Trimming removed 1 base from V and 5 bases from J, with 8 bases in between. The CDR3 has 13 amino acids. Germline V lookup: CDR1 LGHDT, CDR2 YNNKEL (reference sequence).